The clone carrying this TCR beta chain has at least ten counts. What it binds is not known. Germline V gene lookup returns CDR1 SGHRS and CDR2 YFSETQ. V lost 1 base, J lost 7 bases, and 2 bases stayed unmatched. This CDR3 comprises 14 residues. Each cDNA molecule carried a unique molecular identifier. Each CDR3 protein gets one entry after TCRdb re-called the 5' RACE reads with MiXCR. Seen here are 32,000 or so distinct CDR3 sequences, 6.3% observed once, and the top ten hold 5.5% to 6%. The data originate from a study of early T cells in non-severe SARS-CoV-2 infection. Across the study: From unsorted whole blood, bulk RNA was sequenced, and the chains remained unpaired.

Study results and caveats: Anti-spike CD8 responses were favored by VDJdb matching, which missed private and CD4 specificities.

Sequencing used whole blood. The clonotype originates from an adult who was a healthcare worker with PCR-confirmed SARS-CoV-2 infection or an uninfected control (not recorded which). This chain connects TRBV5-1 to TRBJ1-6; 7 bases fit TRBD1. In nucleotides, the CDR3 is TGCGCCAGCAGCTTGAGGGGGCAAAATTCACCCCTCCACTTT. Its translation is CASSLRGQNSPLHF.